This T cell receptor beta chain was recorded in a study of tumor-infiltrating lymphocytes in primary liver carcinoma. This clonotype showed up many times. Constant-region priming of approximately 500 ng total RNA yielded TCR beta cDNA. ARM-PCR, slightly modified, supplied the TCR beta libraries through three nested multiplex PCR rounds. Both of the initial two PCR rounds ran for 10 cycles and employed TRBV1-TRBV30 forward primers alongside a C-beta reverse primer. Via MiXCR, TCRdb re-called the multiplex PCR reads, giving one row per CDR3 protein. The data contain roughly 48,000 distinct CDR3 sequences, about 73% of them singletons. This CDR3 has 15 amino acids. The germline CDR1 and CDR2 sequences are SGHNT and YYREEE (reference sequence). The J segment lost 7 bases and the V segment lost 0 bases, leaving 2 bases of the junction unmatched. The source material, about 18-31 mg of unsorted bulk tissue, was used to co-extract RNA and DNA.

Sequencing was done on a sample of liver tumor tissue from sampling region 3. Subset reported: tumor region T3, left-lateral pole. The chain links TRBV5-4 to TRBJ1-6; TRBD1 matches 9 bases. The receptor was derived from a man aged 40-50 years with primary liver carcinoma and hepatitis B virus infection. This CDR3 is CASSLGTGENSPLHF. In nucleotides, the CDR3 is TGTGCCAGCAGCTTGGGGACAGGGGAGAATTCACCCCTCCACTTT.